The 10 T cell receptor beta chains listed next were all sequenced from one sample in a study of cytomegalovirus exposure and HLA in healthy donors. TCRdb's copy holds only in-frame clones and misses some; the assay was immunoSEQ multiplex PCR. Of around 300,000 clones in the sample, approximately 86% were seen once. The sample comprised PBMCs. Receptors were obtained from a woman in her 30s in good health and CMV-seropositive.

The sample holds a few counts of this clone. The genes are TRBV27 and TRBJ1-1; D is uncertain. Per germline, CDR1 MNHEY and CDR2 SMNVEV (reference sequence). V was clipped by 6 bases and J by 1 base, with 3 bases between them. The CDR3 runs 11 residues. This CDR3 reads CASRANTEAFF. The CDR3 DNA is TGTGCCAGCAGGGCGAACACTGAAGCTTTCTTT.

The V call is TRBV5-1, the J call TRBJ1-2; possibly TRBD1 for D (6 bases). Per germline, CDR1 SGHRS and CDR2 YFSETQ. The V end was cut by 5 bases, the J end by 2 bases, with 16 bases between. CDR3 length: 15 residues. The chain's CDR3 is CASRGEDRINYGYTF. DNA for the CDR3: TGCGCCAGCAGGGGTGAGGACAGAATAAACTATGGCTACACCTTC.

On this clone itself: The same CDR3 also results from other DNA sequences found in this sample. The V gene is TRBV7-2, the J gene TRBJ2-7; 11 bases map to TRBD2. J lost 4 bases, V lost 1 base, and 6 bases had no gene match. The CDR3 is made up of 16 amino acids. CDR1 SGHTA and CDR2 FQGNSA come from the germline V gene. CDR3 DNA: TGTGCCAGCAGCTTAGGCCCTGGACTAGCGGGTTACGAGCAGTACTTC. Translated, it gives CASSLGPGLAGYEQYF.

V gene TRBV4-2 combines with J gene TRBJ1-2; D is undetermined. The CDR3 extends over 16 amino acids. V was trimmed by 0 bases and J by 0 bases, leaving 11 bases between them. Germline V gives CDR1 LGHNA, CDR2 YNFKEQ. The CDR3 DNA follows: TGTGCCAGCAGCCAAGATGGAGGGCCAACTAACTATGGCTACACCTTC. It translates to CASSQDGGPTNYGYTF.

CDR3 bases: TGTGCCAGCAGCTTGAGGTCCAGTAACTATGGCTACACCTTC. Its protein is CASSLRSSNYGYTF. The chain recombines TRBV5-4 with TRBJ1-2, with unresolved D. Germline-derived CDR1 and CDR2 are SGHNT and YYREEE (reference sequence). The V gene lost 1 base and the J gene lost 1 base, with 8 bases spanning the gap. CDR3 length equals 14 residues.

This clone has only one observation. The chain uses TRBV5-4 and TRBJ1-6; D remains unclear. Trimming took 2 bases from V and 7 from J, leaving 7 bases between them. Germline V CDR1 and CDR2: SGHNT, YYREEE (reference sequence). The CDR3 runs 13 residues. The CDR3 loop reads CASSLGSNSPLHF. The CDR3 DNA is TGTGCCAGCAGCTTAGGGTCCAATTCACCCCTCCACTTT. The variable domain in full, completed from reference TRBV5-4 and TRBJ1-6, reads ETGVTQSPTHLIKTRGQQVTLRCSSQSGHNTVSWYQQALGQGPQFIFQYYREEENGRGNFPPRFSGLQFPNYSSELNVNALELDDSALYLCASSLGSNSPLHFGNGTRLTVT.

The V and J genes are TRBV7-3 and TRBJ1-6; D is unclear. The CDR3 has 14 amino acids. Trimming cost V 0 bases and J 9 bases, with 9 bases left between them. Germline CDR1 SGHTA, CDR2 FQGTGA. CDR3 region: CASSLTGSGSPLHF. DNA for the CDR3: TGTGCCAGCAGCTTAACGGGTTCGGGTTCACCCCTCCACTTT. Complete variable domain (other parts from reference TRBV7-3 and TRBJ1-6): GAGVSQTPSNKVTEKGKYVELRCDPISGHTALYWYRQSLGQGPEFLIYFQGTGAADDSGLPNDRFFAVRPEGSVSTLKIQRTERGDSAVYLCASSLTGSGSPLHFGNGTRLTVT.

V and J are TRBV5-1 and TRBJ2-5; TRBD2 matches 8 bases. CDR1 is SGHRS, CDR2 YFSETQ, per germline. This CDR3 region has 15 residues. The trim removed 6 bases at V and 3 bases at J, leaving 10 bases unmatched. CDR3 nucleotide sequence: TGCGCCAGCAACCAAGGAGCGGGGGTCGAAGAGACCCAGTACTTC. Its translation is CASNQGAGVEETQYF.

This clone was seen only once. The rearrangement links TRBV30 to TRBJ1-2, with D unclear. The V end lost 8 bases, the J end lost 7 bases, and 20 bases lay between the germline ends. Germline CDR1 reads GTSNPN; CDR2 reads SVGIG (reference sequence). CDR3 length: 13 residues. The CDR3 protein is CAGAGSRTGGYTF. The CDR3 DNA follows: TGTGCCGGTGCCGGTTCCCGGACGGGTGGCTACACCTTC. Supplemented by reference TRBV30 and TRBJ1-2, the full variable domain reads SQTIHQWPATLVQPVGSPLSLECTVEGTSNPNLYWYRQAAGRGLQLLFYSVGIGQISSEVPQNLSASRPQDRQFILSSKKLLLSDSGFYLCAGAGSRTGGYTFGSGTRLTVV.

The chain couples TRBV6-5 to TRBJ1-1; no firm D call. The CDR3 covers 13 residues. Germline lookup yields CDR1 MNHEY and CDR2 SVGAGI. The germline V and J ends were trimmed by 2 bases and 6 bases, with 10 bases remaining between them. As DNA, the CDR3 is TGTGCCAGCAGTTACAGGGAGGAGGCTGAAGCTTTCTTT. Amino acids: CASSYREEAEAFF.